This TCR beta chain was identified during a study of OX40 agonist ivuxolimab in advanced cancers. Broadly, across the study: Ivuxolimab was an agonistic, fully human IgG2 monoclonal antibody directed against OX40 (CD134), a costimulatory receptor. Intravenous ivuxolimab was administered to patients every 2 weeks at six dose levels: 0.01, 0.1, 0.3, 1.5, 3 and 10 mg/kg. Of the approximately 50 dose-escalation patients, hepatocellular carcinoma was present in approximately 20, melanoma in roughly 15, renal cell carcinoma in 9 and head and neck cancer in 9. A male proportion of roughly 80% and a mean age of around 60 years, ranging from about 23 to 90, were recorded for the dose-escalation cohort. Patients were allowed to have had prior anti-PD-1, anti-PD-L1 or anti-CTLA-4 therapy, and 40% of the dose-escalation patients had been treated with checkpoint inhibitors. Partial responses were achieved by three dose-escalation patients, of whom one had hepatocellular carcinoma and two had cutaneous melanoma. Peripheral TCRbeta sequencing was intended to test whether TCR sequence diversity was altered and clonal T-cell expansion was caused by ivuxolimab. The paper covers the monotherapy dose-escalation part of the phase I ivuxolimab trial, which included N of about 50 patients.

For sequencing of the TCRbeta CDR3 region, genomic DNA was extracted from the sorted cells. The immunoSEQ Assay was used for sequencing of TCRbeta CDR3 regions. Imported from immuneACCESS, the table was reduced by TCRdb to in-frame sequences with V and J called. These copies leave out some clones; in studies compared against another copy, an unresolved V gene accounts for under half, and the cause of the remainder is not known. The sample table records roughly 65,000 clones; nearly 90% of these occur just once. Roughly 10% of the sample is taken by the ten largest. The study at large found these results: In the 0.1-3.0 mg/kg groups, partial responders had among the lowest normalized peripheral clonal expansion, particularly in CD8+ T cells. After ivuxolimab, CD8+ T cells had more expanded clones than CD4+ T cells on average. Low levels of normalized T-cell clonal expansion were also shown by some nonresponding patients. Antigen specificity was not determined for the clonally expanded peripheral T cells. At doses of 0.1 to 3.0 mg/kg, clonal expansion of both CD4+ and CD8+ T cells in blood was seen between baseline and week 6.

Regarding this clone: Its antigen target is currently unknown. Base qualities were left out, and no much larger clone turns up one base away.

CDR3 length: 13 amino acids, cysteine to phenylalanine. The CDR3 DNA has 39 bases and is translated from base 1. Germline trimming amounts to 5 bases on V and 5 bases on J, with 5 as the count of junction bases outside the gene matches. Reading the germline V gene gives CDR1 MNHNS and CDR2 SASEGT. Patients with a history of autoimmune disease or receiving systemic immunosuppression were excluded from the trial. Peripheral blood for TCR sequencing was collected from all dose cohorts at baseline, on cycle 4 day 1, and on cycle 7 day 1. The samples were drawn from a first-in-human, open-label, multicenter phase I dose-escalation trial of ivuxolimab. The trial enrolled adults with locally advanced or metastatic head and neck squamous cell, hepatocellular, melanoma or renal cell carcinoma. CD4+ and CD8+ T cells were sorted separately from peripheral blood before TCR sequencing.

The V gene is TRBV6-1 and the J gene is TRBJ2-5, and 7 junction bases match TRBD2. The source is an adult with an advanced solid tumor such as melanoma, head and neck, liver or kidney cancer. Sequencing was performed on CD4+ or CD8+ T cells sorted from blood, taken in a trial of the OX40 agonist ivuxolimab. The CDR3 region: CASSREGWETQYF. The nucleotides are TGTGCCAGCAGTAGGGAGGGGTGGGAGACCCAGTACTTC.